One and the same sample provided the 11 T cell receptor beta chains below, sequenced in a study of CD8+ T cells in alopecia areata. The treatment here: oral pan-JAK inhibitor, 5-10 mg twice daily. Reverse transcribed after extraction, RNA yielded cDNA as the sequencing template. Repertoires were generated with immunoSEQ multiplex PCR, while TCRdb's copy carries only in-frame clones and drops some. The repertoire consists of 95,000 to 100,000 clones, with 60% to 65% occurring once and the leading ten covering about 16%. The sequences come from CD8+ T cells sorted from blood, collected at week 4, from a patient treated with tofacitinib. Source of these receptors: a human donor with alopecia areata.

This chain joins TRBV30 and TRBJ2-1; unclear D gene. V lost 5 bases, J lost 7 bases, and 12 bases lay in between. Germline loops: CDR1 GTSNPN, CDR2 SVGIG (reference sequence). The CDR3 sequence is 12 residues long. The CDR3: CAWQTPRNEQFF. The DNA for the CDR3 is TGTGCCTGGCAGACGCCGAGGAATGAGCAGTTCTTC.

This clone was counted only a few times. V and J are TRBV9 and TRBJ1-5; 7 positions match TRBD1. Germline lookup yields CDR1 SGDLS and CDR2 YYNGEE. The CDR3 is 14 residues long. Trimming cost V 3 bases and J 5 bases; bases outside gene matches: 5. CDR3 sequence: CASSGQGVHQPQHF. The CDR3 coding sequence is TGTGCCAGCAGCGGACAGGGTGTTCATCAGCCCCAGCATTTT.

V is TRBV6-5 and J is TRBJ2-5; D not certain. This CDR3 is 13 amino acids long. Deletions cut 3 bases from V and 2 bases from J, with 7 bases between. The germline V gene has CDR1 MNHEY and CDR2 SVGAGI. This CDR3 reads CASSYDKQETQYF. CDR3 nucleotide sequence: TGTGCCAGCAGTTATGACAAACAAGAGACCCAGTACTTC.

This clone was found once. The J gene is TRBJ2-5, the V gene TRBV10-3; TRBD1 matches at 10 bases. V gave up 3 bases and J gave up 5 bases; unmatched junction bases: 12. The CDR3 length is 17 residues. Per germline, CDR1 ENHRY and CDR2 SYGVKD. CDR3 sequence reads: CAISETPGTGVTETQYF. Written as DNA, the CDR3 is TGTGCCATCAGTGAAACCCCCGGGACAGGGGTTACCGAGACCCAGTACTTC.

The V call is TRBV12-5, the J call TRBJ2-4; D gene uncertain. The CDR3 runs 16 residues. From germline, CDR1 is LGHNT and CDR2 FRNRAP. V shed 0 bases and J shed 0 bases, with 9 bases lying between them. CDR3 coding DNA: TGTGCTAGTGGTTTGGTACTATCAGTAGCCAAAAACATTCAGTACTTC. This sequence encodes CASGLVLSVAKNIQYF.

The rearrangement uses TRBV29-1 and TRBJ2-7; 9 bases align to TRBD2. With the DNA end fitting TRBJ2-5 better, the J assignment may be wrong. Looked up from germline, CDR1 is SQVTM and CDR2 is ANQGSEA. The CDR3 extends over 15 amino acids. For the CDR3, the DNA is TGCAGCGTTGAAGATATTCTAGCGGGGAAAGAGACCCAGTACTTC. It specifies CSVEDILAGKETQYF.

The gene calls are TRBV7-8 and TRBJ2-1, with TRBD2 matching 12 bases. With 2 bases clipped from V and 5 bases from J, the junction kept 1 base outside the gene matches. CDR1 is SGHVS and CDR2 is FQNEAQ in the germline V gene. CDR3 size: 15 residues. The DNA of the CDR3 is TGTGCCAGCAGCTTACTAGCGGGGGGGCACAATGAGCAGTTCTTC. Encoded protein: CASSLLAGGHNEQFF.

The V and J genes are TRBV9 and TRBJ2-1; 8 nucleotides agree with TRBD2. The germline V gene encodes CDR1 SGDLS and CDR2 YYNGEE. V trimming: 1 base; J trimming: 0 bases; junction bases outside the gene matches: 0. This CDR3 has 15 amino acids. CDR3 region: CASSVSGSSYNEQFF. In nucleotides, the CDR3 is TGTGCCAGCAGCGTAAGCGGGAGCTCCTACAATGAGCAGTTCTTC.

The table lists this clone with a few counts. V is TRBV30 and J is TRBJ2-2, with TRBD2 matching over 10 bases. Germline-derived CDR1 and CDR2 are GTSNPN and SVGIG (reference sequence). After removal of 0 bases from V and 4 bases from J, the junction contained 11 bases not matched to a gene. CDR3 length: 18 residues. In DNA, the CDR3 is TGTGCCTGGAGTGTACTGAGCGGGAGGGCCAGGGGCACCGGGGAGCTGTTTTTT. Protein sequence: CAWSVLSGRARGTGELFF.

This clone was counted only a few times. This rearrangement joins TRBV27 to TRBJ1-6, with TRBD1 matching 9 bases. Germline values: CDR1 MNHEY, CDR2 SMNVEV (reference sequence). The CDR3 consists of 15 residues. With V trimmed by 6 bases and J by 10 bases, 10 bases remained unmatched. The CDR3 loop reads CASSSADRGRSPLHF. The CDR3 nucleotides read TGTGCCAGCAGCTCAGCGGACAGGGGTAGGTCACCCCTCCACTTT.

J is TRBJ1-2 and V is TRBV9, with D unresolved. Germline V lookup: CDR1 SGDLS, CDR2 YYNGEE. The CDR3 totals 13 residues. Trimming took 4 bases from V and 6 from J, leaving 13 bases between them. CDR3 sequence reads: CASSSDMVDGYTF. CDR3 DNA: TGTGCCAGCAGCTCAGACATGGTGGATGGCTACACCTTC.